This T cell receptor beta chain is drawn from a study of cytomegalovirus exposure and HLA in healthy donors. Details on this clone: No antigen is known for it.

Notes on the study in general: Relative to the approximately 700-donor mean, N-insertions were reportedly fewer in an Asian-associated ancestry cluster in a later analysis. Several of the most significant clusters were apparently associated with common viral pathogens in a later analysis. Later on, analysis showed that most CMV-associated TCR beta chains appeared to be HLA-restricted.

PCR primers comprised 60 Vbeta and 13 Jbeta primers. Sequencing used immunoSEQ multiplex PCR; TCRdb keeps in-frame clones, though not all of them. This table holds more than 110,000 clones, over 60% found once. This CDR3 comprises 14 residues. V dropped 7 bases and J dropped 1 base, with 16 bases sitting between them. Germline CDR1 and CDR2: SQVTM and ANQGSEA. The J gene is TRBJ1-1, the V gene TRBV29-1; the D gene is possibly TRBD1 (6 bases). Specimen: PBMCs. This clonotype was sampled from a woman in her 50s in good health and CMV-seronegative. The CDR3 protein is CSGRWTESNTEAFF. For the CDR3, the DNA is TGCAGCGGAAGATGGACAGAATCGAACACTGAAGCTTTCTTT.